One sample yielded the 11 T cell receptor beta chains listed below, sequenced in a study of CD8 T cells in ankylosing spondylitis. TCRdb called the 5' RACE reads again in MiXCR, with one record for every CDR3 protein. The top ten hold about 6.3% of the sample, which has roughly 150,000 distinct CDR3 sequences, around a third seen once. Sequencing used synovial fluid, either unsorted or a sorted T cell fraction (not recorded which). Receptors were obtained from a male donor with ankylosing spondylitis.

The chain has TRBV20-1 and TRBJ1-3; D might be TRBD1 (5 bases). Germline loops: CDR1 DFQATT, CDR2 SNEGSKA (reference sequence). CDR3 length: 13 amino acids. V was clipped by 4 bases and J by 0 bases, with 7 bases between them. The CDR3 nucleotides read TGCAGTGCTACCGGGACCTCTGGAAACACCATATATTTT. As protein: CSATGTSGNTIYF.

The rearrangement uses TRBV6-4 and TRBJ1-2, with a weak D call TRBD1 (5 bases). In germline, CDR1 is MRHNA, CDR2 SNTAGT. Trimming left V 6 bases short and J 1 base short, with 15 bases between. The CDR3 has 15 residues. In nucleotides, the CDR3 is TGTGCCAGCAGAAGATCCCCTGACAGTAACTATGGCTACACCTTC. This translates into CASRRSPDSNYGYTF.

The genes are TRBV29-1 and TRBJ1-2; TRBD1 might be the D (6 bases). V was pared by 3 bases and J by 5 bases, with 10 bases between. CDR1 and CDR2 from the germline V gene are SQVTM and ANQGSEA. The CDR3 has 12 amino acids. As DNA, the CDR3 is TGCAGCGTTGAGGGACACCCTTATGGCTACACCTTC. It codes for CSVEGHPYGYTF.

The chain links TRBV29-1 to TRBJ2-1, with TRBD1 as a possible D gene (6 bases). CDR1 is SQVTM and CDR2 is ANQGSEA in the germline V gene. V was pared by 3 bases and J by 8 bases, with 11 bases between. The CDR3 runs 12 residues. The CDR3 spells CSVDLGADEQFF. The CDR3 DNA is TGCAGCGTTGATTTGGGGGCGGATGAGCAGTTCTTC.

The chain is built from TRBV20-1 and TRBJ1-1, with D unresolved. The germline V gene has CDR1 DFQATT and CDR2 SNEGSKA (reference sequence). V was clipped by 0 bases and J by 4 bases, with 12 bases between them. The length of the CDR3 is 14 residues. CDR3 residues: CSARELAGSTEAFF. The CDR3, as DNA: TGCAGTGCTAGAGAGTTGGCCGGGAGCACTGAAGCTTTCTTT.

The chain recombines TRBV20-1 with TRBJ2-3, with TRBD1 as a possible D gene (7 bases). CDR1 and CDR2 from the germline V gene are DFQATT and SNEGSKA (reference sequence). CDR3 size: 15 residues. V lost 5 bases and J 5 bases, leaving 20 bases between the germline ends. This CDR3 reads CSAPSGTSGGDTQYF. The CDR3 DNA reads as TGCAGTGCTCCGTCCGGGACTTCAGGGGGAGATACGCAGTATTTT.

This clonotype was observed a handful of times. The V gene is TRBV12-3 or TRBV12-4, the J gene TRBJ2-2; 7 bases are a match to TRBD1. The CDR3 sequence is 15 residues long. V dropped 3 bases and J dropped 4; count of bases not matched to a gene: 5. The CDR3 DNA follows: TGTGCCAGCAGTTTCGGGGACAGCCGCACCGGGGAGCTGTTTTTT. It translates to CASSFGDSRTGELFF.

This clonotype was counted only a few times. This rearrangement joins TRBV28 to TRBJ1-1; D unclear. With 5 bases removed from V and 1 base from J, the gap between germline ends came to 14 bases. The CDR3 is made up of 15 amino acids. Germline CDR1 MDHEN, CDR2 SYDVKM. The CDR3 bases are TGTGCCAGCAGTCGCGGATCCAGCGGGAACACTGAAGCTTTCTTT. The encoded protein is CASSRGSSGNTEAFF.

The chain joins TRBV6-5 to TRBJ2-1, with TRBD2 matching 11 bases. Germline loops: CDR1 MNHEY, CDR2 SVGAGI. The J segment lost 0 bases and the V segment lost 4 bases, leaving 8 bases of the junction unmatched. The length of the CDR3 is 18 residues. CDR3 sequence (DNA): TGTGCCAGCAGTTCCCGGCGGACTAGCGGGCCCTCCTACAATGAGCAGTTCTTC. Residues: CASSSRRTSGPSYNEQFF.

This clonotype was recorded at least ten times. This rearrangement joins TRBV7-2 to TRBJ2-1; 10 bases line up with TRBD2. CDR1 is SGHTA and CDR2 is FQGNSA in the germline V gene. This CDR3 contains 15 residues. V lost 4 bases to trimming and J lost 8 bases; unmatched junction nucleotides: 8. The CDR3 reads CASSYRTSGRDEQFF. The CDR3 nucleotides are TGTGCCAGCAGCTACCGGACTAGCGGAAGGGATGAGCAGTTCTTC.

This clonotype was found a few times. The V call is TRBV20-1, the J call TRBJ1-5; TRBD1 might be the D (6 bases). Germline CDR1 DFQATT, CDR2 SNEGSKA (reference sequence). The CDR3 is 13 residues long. Trimming stripped 0 bases from V and 6 bases from J, with 9 bases between. The DNA for the CDR3 is TGCAGTGCTAGAGAGGGGGCTTTTCAGCCCCAGCATTTT. Translating gives CSAREGAFQPQHF.